This T cell receptor beta chain derives from a study of blood T cell repertoires in COVID-19. Study in general: Sites across the United States, Italy and Spain contributed samples from acute and convalescent COVID-19.

In the authors' workflow: Amplification from reference gene primers served as the basis for estimated nucleated cell counts. Generated by immunoSEQ multiplex PCR, the TCRdb table keeps only in-frame clones and is missing some. That table is the source of V, J and clone size, and D and trimming were worked out from the DNA. The data contain about 190,000 clones, under 90% of them singletons. Of note for this clone: This sample also contains other DNA sequences that code for the same CDR3.

The specimen sequenced was peripheral blood. The TCR was taken from a man aged 35-49 years with acute or convalescent COVID-19.

The CDR3 DNA follows: TGTGCCAGCAGCTTAGGGACAGCCTACGAGCAGTACTTC. Its translation: CASSLGTAYEQYF. This sequence joins TRBV11-2 and TRBJ2-7; TRBD1 might be the D (6 bases). The V end was cut by 1 base, the J end by 2 bases, with 6 bases between. There are 13 residues in the CDR3. Germline V gives CDR1 SGHAT, CDR2 FQNNGV.